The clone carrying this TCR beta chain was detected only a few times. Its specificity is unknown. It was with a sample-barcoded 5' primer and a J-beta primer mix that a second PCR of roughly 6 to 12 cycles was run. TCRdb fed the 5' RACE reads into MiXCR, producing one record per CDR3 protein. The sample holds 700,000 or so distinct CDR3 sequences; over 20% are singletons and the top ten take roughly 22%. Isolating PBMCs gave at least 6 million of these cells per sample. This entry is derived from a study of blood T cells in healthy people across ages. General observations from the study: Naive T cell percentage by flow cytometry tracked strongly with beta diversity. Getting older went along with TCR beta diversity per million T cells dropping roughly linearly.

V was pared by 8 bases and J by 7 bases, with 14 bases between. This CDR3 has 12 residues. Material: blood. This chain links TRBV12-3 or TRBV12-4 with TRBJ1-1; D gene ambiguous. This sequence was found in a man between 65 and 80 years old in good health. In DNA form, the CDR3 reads TGTGCCAGCTCCCCAGGTGGTTATGAAGCTTTCTTT. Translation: CASSPGGYEAFF.